This T cell receptor (beta chain) was observed in a study of regulatory T cells in long-lasting Graves disease. Both iRepertoire HTBI primers and Arm-PCR of CDR3 regions were used to build the TCR beta libraries. In TCRdb, the multiplex PCR reads were re-called with MiXCR into one record per CDR3 protein. The table lists about 430,000 distinct CDR3 sequences, approximately 22% of them singletons. Between the trimmed V and J ends, which lost 0 bases and 8 bases, there was a span of 11 bases. This CDR3 comprises 14 residues. The germline V gene encodes CDR1 SGDLS and CDR2 YYNGEE. Documented time point: persistent/refractory GD, antithyroid drugs over 5 years with positive TRAb. PBMCs provided the RNA from which the TCR library was made. This clonotype was seen a handful of times.

The clonotype comes from a female donor with Graves disease. The rearrangement links TRBV9 to TRBJ2-2; D gene unclear. The source was peripheral blood mononuclear cells (PBMCs), collected when the disease was refractory, from a patient treated with antithyroid drugs. The CDR3 region has the DNA TGTGCCAGCAGCGTAGTCCCCACGCCTGGGGAGCTGTTTTTT. Its protein is CASSVVPTPGELFF.